This T cell receptor beta chain is drawn from a study of blood T cell repertoires in COVID-19. Study as a whole: Nucleic acid was either cDNA or gDNA, and it came from T cells, B-cell-depleted T cells, or PBMCs.

The CDR3 runs to 15 residues. Trimming pared 6 bases from V and 1 base from J, leaving 15 bases between. CDR1 and CDR2 (germline): MNHEY, SMNVEV (reference sequence). Study processing details: The authors estimated nucleated cell counts from reference gene primer amplification. The assay was immunoSEQ multiplex PCR, and TCRdb's table has in-frame clones only and misses some. That table supplies the V and J calls and clone size; D and trimming were determined from the DNA. The repertoire includes more than 95,000 clones, about 74% of them detected once, and around 6% sits in the top ten. V is TRBV27 and J is TRBJ1-2, with D unclear. Sequences were obtained from peripheral blood. This receptor was obtained from a man aged 55-75 years with acute or convalescent COVID-19. CDR3 DNA sequence: TGTGCCAGCAGAGGAGGAGGACGGGGTAACTATGGCTACACCTTC. This encodes CASRGGGRGNYGYTF.